The entry that follows covers one TCR beta chain sequence. The antigen is undetermined. This entry belongs to a study of shared clonotypes between healthy human individuals. Study conclusions and caveats: Rarefaction curves obtained for sorted subsets showed sequencing incomplete despite large depth.

Deep was the level used in running the assay. Profiling relied on immunoSEQ multiplex PCR, and the TCRdb table lists in-frame clones only, not all of them. The data contain around 83,000 clones, 62% of them singletons. The CDR3 is made up of 15 amino acids. The V and J ends lost 0 bases and 0 bases respectively, with 6 bases between them. Germline assignment: CDR1 SGHRS and CDR2 YFSETQ. This chain connects TRBV5-1 to TRBJ2-2, with D hard to call. Sequencing input: memory CD8+ T cells sorted from blood. Subset given: CD45RO+ cells pooled with CCR7-negative TemRA cells. The source is a man under 40 in good health. DNA of the CDR3: TGCGCCAGCAGCTTGGAACGAGCGAACACCGGGGAGCTGTTTTTT. Its protein is CASSLERANTGELFF.